Following are 13 T cell receptor beta chains from one sample sequenced in a study of identical twins. Via MiXCR, TCRdb re-called the 5' RACE reads, giving one row per CDR3 protein. The repertoire holds hundreds of thousands of distinct CDR3 sequences, with roughly 26% as singletons. The sample also formed part of further work on T cells expressing NK-cell markers.

The sample consisted of CD4+ T cells sorted from blood. These receptor sequences come from a woman aged 18-29 years in good health.

This clonotype was found many times. The chain uses TRBV6-5 and TRBJ2-7; D is possibly TRBD1 (5 bases). The CDR3 totals 14 residues. Looked up from germline, CDR1 is MNHEY and CDR2 is SVGAGI. Trimming removed 4 bases at V and 2 bases at J, with 12 bases between. This CDR3 reads CASSLRQPTYEQYF. The CDR3 DNA reads as TGTGCCAGCAGTTTGAGACAGCCTACCTACGAGCAGTACTTC.

In its sample, this clonotype was seen a few times. V is TRBV9 and J is TRBJ2-2; D gene uncertain. Germline V gene lookup returns CDR1 SGDLS and CDR2 YYNGEE. Between the trimmed V and J ends, which lost 2 bases and 4 bases, there was a span of 6 bases. The CDR3 sequence is 13 residues long. The CDR3 DNA is TGTGCCAGCAGCGTGCCCCCCACCGGGGAGCTGTTTTTT. As protein: CASSVPPTGELFF.

The chain uses TRBV7-9 and TRBJ1-1; D may be TRBD1 (6 bases). CDR1 SEHNR and CDR2 FQNEAQ come from the germline V gene (reference sequence). The germline V and J ends were trimmed by 5 bases and 0 bases, with 16 bases remaining between them. The CDR3 extends over 16 amino acids. Written as DNA, the CDR3 is TGTGCCAGCAGCCTGAACCTGGGGGCATTGAACACTGAAGCTTTCTTT. This gives the protein CASSLNLGALNTEAFF. The full variable domain, rest sourced from reference TRBV7-9 and TRBJ1-1, is DTGVSQNPRHKITKRGQNVTFRCDPISEHNRLYWYRQTLGQGPEFLTYFQNEAQLEKSRLLSDRFSAERPKGSFSTLEIQRTEQGDSAMYLCASSLNLGALNTEAFFGQGTRLTVV.

The J gene is TRBJ2-1, the V gene TRBV9; 13 bases match TRBD2. This CDR3 contains 15 residues. Germline lookup yields CDR1 SGDLS and CDR2 YYNGEE. With 1 base clipped from V and 9 bases from J, the junction kept 4 bases outside the gene matches. The CDR3: CASSVRTSGSGEQFF. The CDR3 DNA follows: TGTGCCAGCAGCGTACGGACTAGCGGGAGCGGTGAGCAGTTCTTC.

This clonotype was observed a handful of times. The V gene is TRBV5-1, the J gene TRBJ2-1; TRBD2 matches 8 bases. The CDR3 totals 16 residues. Trimming took 4 bases from V and 6 from J; bases not matched to a gene: 12. CDR1 is SGHRS and CDR2 is YFSETQ in the germline V gene. In nucleotides, the CDR3 is TGCGCCAGCAGCCTTCCTCAAGCGGGAGTCAGCAATGAGCAGTTCTTC. Translating it yields CASSLPQAGVSNEQFF.

The chain links TRBV7-8 to TRBJ2-5; D call uncertain. The CDR3 consists of 16 residues. Germline V gene lookup returns CDR1 SGHVS and CDR2 FQNEAQ. With 0 bases removed from V and 3 bases from J, the gap between germline ends came to 14 bases. CDR3 sequence: CASSLAARLLKETQYF. CDR3 DNA sequence: TGTGCCAGCAGCTTAGCGGCCCGACTTTTGAAAGAGACCCAGTACTTC.

The CDR3 loop reads CASSHVLAGGNGELFF. CDR3 in DNA: TGTGCCAGCAGTCATGTACTAGCGGGAGGCAACGGGGAGCTGTTTTTT. V and J are TRBV12-3 or TRBV12-4 and TRBJ2-2; TRBD2 matches at 12 bases. The CDR3 contains 16 residues. V lost 5 bases, J lost 7 bases, and 8 bases stayed unmatched.

This clonotype was seen more than once but under ten times. The rearrangement uses TRBV6-1 and TRBJ2-3, with D unclear. The CDR3 runs 14 residues. Germline-derived CDR1 and CDR2 are MNHNS and SASEGT. Trimming removed 5 bases at V and 0 bases at J, with 9 bases between. CDR3 in DNA: TGTGCCAGCAGTAAATCCACTAGCACAGATACGCAGTATTTT. Encoded protein: CASSKSTSTDTQYF.

This clonotype was counted a few times. The J gene is TRBJ2-7, the V gene TRBV7-9; TRBD1 matches 7 bases. The germline V gene encodes CDR1 SEHNR and CDR2 FQNEAQ (reference sequence). V was pared by 5 bases and J by 6 bases, with 4 bases of the junction left unmatched. The CDR3 has 12 residues. The chain's CDR3 is CASSLYRGEQYF. Written as DNA, the CDR3 is TGTGCCAGCAGCCTTTACAGGGGCGAGCAGTACTTC.

The V call is TRBV5-1, the J call TRBJ2-5, with 10 bases lining up with TRBD2. Per the germline V gene, CDR1 is SGHRS and CDR2 is YFSETQ. The CDR3 loop spans 16 amino acids. V shed 4 bases and J 0 bases; nucleotides not matched to a gene: 6. CDR3 sequence (DNA): TGCGCCAGCAGCCCGAATCTAGCGGGAGACCAAGAGACCCAGTACTTC. Translated: CASSPNLAGDQETQYF.

V gene TRBV7-2 combines with J gene TRBJ1-1; D gene ambiguous. V was cut by 6 bases and J by 0 bases, with 8 bases left in between. Germline CDR1 reads SGHTA; CDR2 reads FQGNSA. The CDR3 covers 13 residues. The CDR3 reads CASRRGVNTEAFF. The CDR3, as DNA: TGTGCCAGCAGGCGCGGAGTGAACACTGAAGCTTTCTTT.

The V gene is TRBV6-2 or TRBV6-3, the J gene TRBJ2-7; D ambiguous. The CDR3 runs 14 residues. V lost 3 bases, J lost 3 bases, and 12 bases lay in between. Germline V lookup: CDR1 MNHEY, CDR2 SVGEGT. The CDR3 spells CASSYQPEYYEQYF. CDR3 nucleotides: TGTGCCAGCAGTTATCAACCGGAGTACTACGAGCAGTACTTC.

The rearrangement joins TRBV5-1 to TRBJ1-4, with 8 bases lining up with TRBD1. From germline, CDR1 is SGHRS and CDR2 YFSETQ. J lost 9 bases, V lost 4 bases, and 8 bases had no gene match. This CDR3 has 14 amino acids. The DNA for the CDR3 is TGCGCCAGCAGCCCTAGACAGGGGACACAAAAACTGTTTTTT. This sequence encodes CASSPRQGTQKLFF. Complete variable domain (other parts from reference TRBV5-1 and TRBJ1-4): KAGVTQTPRYLIKTRGQQVTLSCSPISGHRSVSWYQQTPGQGLQFLFEYFSETQRNKGNFPGRFSGRQFSNSRSEMNVSTLELGDSALYLCASSPRQGTQKLFFGSGTQLSVL.